Presented here are 10 T cell receptor beta chains from one specimen sequenced in a study of control samples from healthy donors and cancer patients. Clones were sequenced by immunoSEQ multiplex PCR, and TCRdb holds only the in-frame ones, with some missing. The profile covers 100,000 to 120,000 clones, with roughly four fifths appearing a single time and about 7% taken by the ten largest. The sample was blood. The receptors here all came from a man aged 18 to 29 in good health.

Relative to its sample, this clone is medium-sized (0.01 to 0.1%). The J gene is TRBJ2-2, the V gene TRBV25-1; the D gene is possibly TRBD2 (6 bases). This CDR3 comprises 18 residues. Trimming removed 4 bases from V and 7 bases from J, with 25 bases in between. CDR1 is MGHDK and CDR2 is SYGVNS in the germline V gene. The CDR3 DNA sequence: TGTGCCAGCAGTGCAGGAGGGACGGAGGTTACAAGGGTCGGGGAGCTGTTTTTT. Translation: CASSAGGTEVTRVGELFF.

V usage is TRBV6-2 or TRBV6-3 and J usage is TRBJ2-1; a possible D gene is TRBD2 (6 bases). CDR3 size: 11 residues. Trimming took 4 bases from V and 8 from J, leaving 6 bases between them. Germline assignment: CDR1 MNHEY and CDR2 SVGEGT. Here the CDR3 DNA reads TGTGCCAGCAGTTGGGACTATGAGCAGTTCTTC. It specifies CASSWDYEQFF.

This sequence joins TRBV12-5 and TRBJ1-2; no clear D. The CDR3 extends over 14 amino acids. Germline V gene lookup returns CDR1 LGHNT and CDR2 FRNRAP. V dropped 0 bases and J dropped 13 bases, with 18 bases sitting between them. The CDR3 loop is CASGLVNQRLVGTF. The CDR3 DNA sequence: TGTGCTAGTGGTTTGGTAAATCAACGGCTGGTTGGCACCTTC.

With regard to this clone: Other DNA sequences in the sample encode the same CDR3. This chain connects TRBV6-5 to TRBJ1-6; D is possibly TRBD1 (6 bases). The CDR3 extends over 14 amino acids. Trimming pared 4 bases from V and 9 bases from J, leaving 13 bases between. Germline CDR1 is MNHEY and CDR2 is SVGAGI. CDR3 sequence (DNA): TGTGCCAGCAGTTCGGGACAAGAGGCTTCACCCCTCCACTTT. It translates to CASSSGQEASPLHF.

The chain carries TRBV18 and TRBJ2-7; D might be TRBD2 (5 bases). CDR1 and CDR2 from the germline V gene are KGHSH and LQKENI. CDR3 length: 10 amino acids. The germline V and J ends were trimmed by 5 bases and 6 bases, with 5 bases remaining between them. The CDR3 sequence: CASSGSEQYF. The CDR3 region has the DNA TGTGCCAGCTCAGGGAGCGAGCAGTACTTC.

The V and J genes are TRBV29-1 and TRBJ2-7; D not resolved. This CDR3 region has 13 residues. V lost 0 bases and J 4 bases, leaving 10 bases between the germline ends. CDR1 and CDR2 from the germline V gene are SQVTM and ANQGSEA. CDR3 in amino acids: CSVEDDVVYEQYF. As DNA, the CDR3 is TGCAGCGTTGAAGATGACGTCGTATACGAGCAGTACTTC.

This sequence joins TRBV9 and TRBJ2-7; tentatively, D is TRBD1 (6 bases). The CDR3 runs to 14 residues. The V gene lost 3 bases and the J gene lost 4 bases, with 14 bases spanning the gap. Germline CDR1 reads SGDLS; CDR2 reads YYNGEE. In nucleotides, the CDR3 is TGTGCCAGCAGCGCTTCCCCCACAGGGTACGAGCAGTACTTC. It yields the protein CASSASPTGYEQYF.

J is TRBJ2-5 and V is TRBV7-8, with D hard to call. Germline V gene lookup returns CDR1 SGHVS and CDR2 FQNEAQ. CDR3 length: 15 amino acids. V dropped 2 bases and J dropped 4 bases, with 14 bases sitting between them. CDR3 DNA: TGTGCCAGCAGCTTATTCGTTTCGGTTGGAGAGACCCAGTACTTC. Protein product: CASSLFVSVGETQYF.

The J gene is TRBJ1-2, the V gene TRBV28, with unresolved D. V was cut by 2 bases and J by 4 bases, with 14 bases left in between. The CDR3 has 15 residues. Germline CDR1 and CDR2: MDHEN and SYDVKM. CDR3 region: CASSLRILRAYGYTF. The CDR3 DNA is TGTGCCAGCAGTTTAAGGATCCTGAGGGCCTATGGCTACACCTTC.

The V call is TRBV25-1, the J call TRBJ1-2; D is possibly TRBD1 (6 bases). From germline, CDR1 is MGHDK and CDR2 SYGVNS. The CDR3 contains 14 residues. Trimming left V 6 bases short and J 0 bases short, with 11 bases between. CDR3 sequence: CASRADSTNYGYTF. CDR3 nucleotides: TGTGCCAGCAGGGCGGACAGTACTAACTATGGCTACACCTTC.